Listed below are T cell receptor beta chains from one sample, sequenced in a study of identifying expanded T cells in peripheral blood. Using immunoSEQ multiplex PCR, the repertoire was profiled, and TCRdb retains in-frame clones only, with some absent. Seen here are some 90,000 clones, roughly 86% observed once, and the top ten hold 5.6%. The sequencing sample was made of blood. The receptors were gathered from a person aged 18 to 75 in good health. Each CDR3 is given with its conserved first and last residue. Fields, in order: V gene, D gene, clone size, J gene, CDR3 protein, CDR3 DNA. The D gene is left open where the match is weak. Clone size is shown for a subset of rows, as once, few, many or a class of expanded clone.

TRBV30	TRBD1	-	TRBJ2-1	CAQGTGSSSYNEQFF	TGTGCCCAGGGGACAGGGTCGAGCTCCTACAATGAGCAGTTCTTC
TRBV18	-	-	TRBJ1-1	CASSRLKDTEAFF	TGTGCCAGCTCACGTCTTAAGGACACTGAAGCTTTCTTT
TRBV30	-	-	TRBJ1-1	CAWSPGLGGHGNTEAFF	TGTGCCTGGAGTCCGGGGCTGGGGGGGCATGGGAACACTGAAGCTTTCTTT
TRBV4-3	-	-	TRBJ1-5	CASSQGRGEVQPQHF	TGCGCCAGCAGCCAAGGACGGGGGGAGGTACAGCCCCAGCATTTT
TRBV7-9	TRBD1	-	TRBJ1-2	CASSPGTEIYGYTF	TGTGCCAGCAGCCCCGGGACAGAGATTTATGGCTACACCTTC
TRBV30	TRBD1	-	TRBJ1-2	CAWSRDRPAGYTF	TGTGCCTGGAGTCGGGACAGGCCCGCTGGCTACACCTTC
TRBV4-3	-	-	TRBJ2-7	CASSQGVHSYEQYF	TGCGCCAGCAGCCAAGGAGTACACTCCTACGAGCAGTACTTC
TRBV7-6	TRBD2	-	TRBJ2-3	CASSLEPPTVGLAGLTDTQYF	TGTGCCAGCAGCTTAGAACCTCCCACTGTCGGACTAGCGGGGCTCACAGATACGCAGTATTTT
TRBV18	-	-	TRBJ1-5	CASSGGGNQPQHF	TGTGCCAGCTCAGGAGGGGGCAATCAGCCCCAGCATTTT
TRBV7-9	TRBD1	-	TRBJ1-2	CASSFSRDRHYYGYTF	TGTGCCAGCAGCTTTAGCCGGGACAGGCACTACTATGGCTACACCTTC
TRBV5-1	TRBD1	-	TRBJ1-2	CASSLVWDSDGYTF	TGCGCCAGCAGCTTGGTCTGGGACAGCGATGGCTACACCTTC
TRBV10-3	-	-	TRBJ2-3	CAIKSQGTDTQYF	TGTGCCATCAAGAGTCAGGGCACAGATACGCAGTATTTT
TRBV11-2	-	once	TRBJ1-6	CASSLVSGAGGPLHF	TGTGCCAGCAGCTTAGTTTCTGGAGCCGGTGGACCCCTCCACTTT
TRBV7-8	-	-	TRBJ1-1	CASSPRHAVNTEAFF	TGTGCCAGCAGCCCGAGACATGCCGTGAACACTGAAGCTTTCTTT
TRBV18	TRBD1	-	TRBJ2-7	CASSHDPGQGKNGREQYF	TGTGCCAGCTCCCACGACCCGGGACAGGGGAAAAACGGTCGGGAGCAGTACTTC
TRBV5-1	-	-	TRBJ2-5	CASSTGQTSVETQYF	TGCGCCAGCAGTACAGGACAGACATCGGTAGAGACCCAGTACTTC
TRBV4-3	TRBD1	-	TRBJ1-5	CASSQARDRRSNQPQHF	TGCGCCAGCAGCCAAGCGAGGGACAGGAGGAGCAATCAGCCCCAGCATTTT
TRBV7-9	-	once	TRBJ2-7	CASSPGVSYEQYF	TGTGCCAGCAGCCCCGGTGTATCCTACGAGCAGTACTTC
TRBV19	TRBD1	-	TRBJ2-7	CASIGGSEQYF	TGTGCCAGTATAGGGGGCAGCGAGCAGTACTTC
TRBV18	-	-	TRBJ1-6	CASSPQASHSPLHF	TGTGCCAGCTCACCACAGGCCTCGCATTCACCCCTCCACTTT
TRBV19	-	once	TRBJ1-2	CASSIGTGPNGYTF	TGTGCCAGTAGTATAGGAACAGGGCCAAATGGCTACACCTTC
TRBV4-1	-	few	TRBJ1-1	CASSHPGRGTEAFF	TGCGCCAGCAGCCACCCTGGACGGGGGACTGAAGCTTTCTTT
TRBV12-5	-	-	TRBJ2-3	CASGSPNGADTQYF	TGTGCTAGTGGTTCTCCCAACGGGGCAGATACGCAGTATTTT
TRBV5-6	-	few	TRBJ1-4	CASSLQMAWELFF	TGTGCCAGCAGCTTGCAGATGGCTTGGGAACTGTTTTTT
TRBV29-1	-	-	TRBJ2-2	CSAQGGRNTGELFF	TGCAGCGCTCAAGGGGGGCGGAACACCGGGGAGCTGTTTTTT
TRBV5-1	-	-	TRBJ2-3	CASSSTSTDTQYF	TGCGCCAGCAGCTCGACTAGCACAGATACGCAGTATTTT
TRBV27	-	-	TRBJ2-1	CASRRSGPPYNEQFF	TGTGCCAGCAGAAGAAGCGGGCCGCCCTACAATGAGCAGTTCTTC
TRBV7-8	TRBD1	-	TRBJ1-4	CASSSNPGQGGLLFF	TGTGCCAGCAGCTCGAACCCGGGACAGGGAGGTCTCCTGTTTTTT
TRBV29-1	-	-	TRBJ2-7	CSVDYGTGGGQQYF	TGCAGCGTTGATTATGGAACAGGGGGAGGGCAGCAGTACTTC
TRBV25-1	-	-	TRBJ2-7	CASSDVRSQQYF	TGTGCCAGCAGTGATGTACGTTCACAGCAGTACTTC
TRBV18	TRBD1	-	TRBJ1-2	CASSPLGQGRHGYTF	TGTGCCAGCTCACCCTTGGGACAGGGGCGACATGGCTACACCTTC
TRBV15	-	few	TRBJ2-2	CATSSHANTGELFF	TGTGCCACCAGCTCCCACGCGAACACCGGGGAGCTGTTTTTT
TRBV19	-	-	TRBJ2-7	CASSISGNLPSFYEQYF	TGTGCCAGTAGTATTTCGGGGAACCTTCCCTCTTTCTACGAGCAGTACTTC
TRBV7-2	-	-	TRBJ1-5	CASSLGISNQPQHF	TGTGCCAGCAGCTTAGGGATTAGCAATCAGCCCCAGCATTTT
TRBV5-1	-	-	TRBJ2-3	CASRALMSTSTDTQYF	TGCGCCAGCAGGGCCCTGATGAGCACTAGCACAGATACGCAGTATTTT
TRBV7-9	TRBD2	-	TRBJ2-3	CASSSTWGTSGTDTQYF	TGTGCCAGCAGCTCTACCTGGGGTACTAGCGGCACAGATACGCAGTATTTT
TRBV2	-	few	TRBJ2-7	CASSDEGQGSYEQYF	TGTGCCAGCAGTGATGAGGGGCAGGGATCCTACGAGCAGTACTTC
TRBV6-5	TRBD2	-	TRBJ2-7	CASRTRGSGVYEQYF	TGTGCCAGCAGGACCCGGGGTAGCGGGGTATACGAGCAGTACTTC
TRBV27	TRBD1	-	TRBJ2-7	CASSLGTGSEQYF	TGTGCCAGCTCCCTCGGGACAGGTAGCGAGCAGTACTTC
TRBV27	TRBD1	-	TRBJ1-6	CASSLRGRYSPLHF	TGTGCCAGCAGTTTAAGGGGGCGGTATTCACCCCTCCACTTT
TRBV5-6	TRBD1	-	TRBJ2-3	CASSFQRGLGTDTQYF	TGTGCCAGCAGCTTTCAAAGGGGGCTTGGCACAGATACGCAGTATTTT
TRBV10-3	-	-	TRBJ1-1	CATNGRGYEAFF	TGTGCCACCAACGGTAGGGGGTATGAAGCTTTCTTT
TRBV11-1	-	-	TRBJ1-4	CASSFGPGGNEKLFF	TGTGCCAGCAGCTTCGGCCCTGGAGGCAATGAAAAACTGTTTTTT
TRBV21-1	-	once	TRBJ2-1	CASSKERFENEQFF	TGTGCCAGCAGCAAAGAAAGGTTTGAAAATGAGCAGTTCTTC
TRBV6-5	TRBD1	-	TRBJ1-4	CASSYSRTGEEKLFF	TGTGCCAGCAGTTACTCGAGGACAGGGGAGGAAAAACTGTTTTTT
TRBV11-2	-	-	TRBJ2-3	CASSRRKMGTDTQYF	TGTGCCAGCAGCCGACGGAAGATGGGCACAGATACGCAGTATTTT
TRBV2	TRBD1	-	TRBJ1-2	CASSGEDRGYYGYTF	TGTGCCAGCAGTGGGGAAGACAGGGGATACTATGGCTACACCTTC
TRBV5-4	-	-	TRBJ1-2	CASSLGGVQGYTF	TGTGCCAGCAGCTTGGGGGGAGTGCAAGGCTACACCTTC
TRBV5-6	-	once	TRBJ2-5	CASSRDRYQETQYF	TGTGCCAGCAGCCGAGACAGGTACCAAGAGACCCAGTACTTC
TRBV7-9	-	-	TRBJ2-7	CASSLGIGSYEQYF	TGTGCCAGCAGCCTTGGGATTGGATCCTACGAGCAGTACTTC
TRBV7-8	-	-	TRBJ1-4	CASSLHPPGGAANEKLFF	TGTGCCAGCAGCTTACACCCTCCGGGGGGGGCAGCTAATGAAAAACTGTTTTTT
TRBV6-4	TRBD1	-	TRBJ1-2	CASSATTGGGYTF	TGTGCCAGCAGCGCCACGACAGGGGGCGGCTACACCTTC
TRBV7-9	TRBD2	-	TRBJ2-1	CASSSQGLAGGSYNEQFF	TGTGCCAGCAGCTCACAGGGACTAGCGGGGGGCTCCTACAATGAGCAGTTCTTC
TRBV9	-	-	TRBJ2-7	CASSVGSSLVVGEQYF	TGTGCCAGCAGCGTAGGTAGTAGCTTGGTAGTAGGCGAGCAGTACTTC
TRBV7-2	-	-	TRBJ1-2	CASSLDGGDGYTF	TGTGCCAGCAGCTTAGACGGGGGTGATGGCTACACCTTC
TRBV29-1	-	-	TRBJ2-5	CSVGPRRETQYF	TGCAGCGTTGGGCCCAGGCGGGAGACCCAGTACTTC
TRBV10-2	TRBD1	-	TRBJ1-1	CASRRQGGLNTEAFF	TGCGCCAGCAGGAGACAGGGGGGATTGAACACTGAAGCTTTCTTT
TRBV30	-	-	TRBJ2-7	CAWSGLGTAGVREQYF	TGTGCCTGGAGTGGCCTCGGGACCGCTGGGGTGCGGGAGCAGTACTTC
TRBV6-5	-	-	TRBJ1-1	CASSRQNEAFF	TGTGCCAGCAGCAGACAGAATGAAGCTTTCTTT
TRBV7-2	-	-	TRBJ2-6	CASSRRIATGANVLTF	TGTGCCAGCAGCCGCCGTATAGCGACCGGGGCCAACGTCCTGACTTTC